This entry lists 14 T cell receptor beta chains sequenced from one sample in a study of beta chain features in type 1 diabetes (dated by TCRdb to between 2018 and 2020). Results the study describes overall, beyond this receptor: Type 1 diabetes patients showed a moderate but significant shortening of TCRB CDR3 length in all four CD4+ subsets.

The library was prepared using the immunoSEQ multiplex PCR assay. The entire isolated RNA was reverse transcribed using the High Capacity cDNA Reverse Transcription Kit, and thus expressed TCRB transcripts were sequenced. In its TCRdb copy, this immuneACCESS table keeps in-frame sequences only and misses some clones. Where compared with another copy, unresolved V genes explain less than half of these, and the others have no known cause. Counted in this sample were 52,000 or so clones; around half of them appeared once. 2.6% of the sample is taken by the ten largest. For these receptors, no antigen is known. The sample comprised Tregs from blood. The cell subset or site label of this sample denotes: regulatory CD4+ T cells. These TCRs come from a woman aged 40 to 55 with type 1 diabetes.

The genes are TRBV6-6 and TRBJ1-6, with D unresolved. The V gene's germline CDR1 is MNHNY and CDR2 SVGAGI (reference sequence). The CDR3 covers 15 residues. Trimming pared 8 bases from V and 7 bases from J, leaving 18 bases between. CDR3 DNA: TGTGCCAGCCGCACTAGGACCGACACAAATTCACCCCTCCACTTT. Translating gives CASRTRTDTNSPLHF.

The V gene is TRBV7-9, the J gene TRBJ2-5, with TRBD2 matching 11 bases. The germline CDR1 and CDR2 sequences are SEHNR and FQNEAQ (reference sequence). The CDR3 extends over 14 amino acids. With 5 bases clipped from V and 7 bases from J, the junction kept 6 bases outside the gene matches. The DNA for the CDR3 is TGTGCCAGCAGCGTACTAGCGGGGGACGGGACCCAGTACTTC. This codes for CASSVLAGDGTQYF.

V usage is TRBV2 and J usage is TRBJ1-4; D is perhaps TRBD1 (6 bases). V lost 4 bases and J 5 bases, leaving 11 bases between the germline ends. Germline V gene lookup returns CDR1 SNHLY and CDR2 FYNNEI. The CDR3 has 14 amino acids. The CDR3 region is CASSVRQENEKLFF. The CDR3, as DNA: TGTGCCAGCAGTGTCCGACAGGAAAATGAAAAACTGTTTTTT. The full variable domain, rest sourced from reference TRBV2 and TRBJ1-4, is EPEVTQTPSHQVTQMGQEVILRCVPISNHLYFYWYRQILGQKVEFLVSFYNNEISEKSEIFDDQFSVERPDGSNFTLKIRSTKLEDSAMYFCASSVRQENEKLFFGSGTQLSVL.

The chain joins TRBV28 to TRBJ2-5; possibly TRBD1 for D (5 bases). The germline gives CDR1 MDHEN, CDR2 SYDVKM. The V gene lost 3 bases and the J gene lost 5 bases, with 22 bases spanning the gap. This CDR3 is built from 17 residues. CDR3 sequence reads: CASSLDGAPWVRETQYF. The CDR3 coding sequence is TGTGCCAGCAGTTTGGATGGGGCGCCCTGGGTGCGGGAGACCCAGTACTTC. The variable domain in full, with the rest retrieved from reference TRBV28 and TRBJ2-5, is DVKVTQSSRYLVKRTGEKVFLECVQDMDHENMFWYRQDPGLGLRLIYFSYDVKMKEKGDIPEGYSVSREKKERFSLILESASTNQTSMYLCASSLDGAPWVRETQYFGPGTRLLVL.

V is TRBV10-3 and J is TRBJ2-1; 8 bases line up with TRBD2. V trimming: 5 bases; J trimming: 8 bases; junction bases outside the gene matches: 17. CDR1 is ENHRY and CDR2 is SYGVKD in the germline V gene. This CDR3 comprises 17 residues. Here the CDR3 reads CAISFPKTGTSRHEQFF. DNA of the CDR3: TGTGCCATCAGTTTCCCAAAAACCGGGACTAGTAGGCATGAGCAGTTCTTC.

The CDR3 sequence: CASSLAGGRETQYF. The CDR3 nucleotides are TGCGCCAGCTCCCTAGCGGGGGGGCGGGAGACCCAGTACTTC. The J gene is TRBJ2-5, the V gene TRBV10-2; 12 bases align to TRBD2. CDR1 and CDR2 (germline): WSHSY, SAAADI. The CDR3 has 14 residues. The V segment lost 8 bases and the J segment 5 bases; nucleotides outside the gene matches: 6.

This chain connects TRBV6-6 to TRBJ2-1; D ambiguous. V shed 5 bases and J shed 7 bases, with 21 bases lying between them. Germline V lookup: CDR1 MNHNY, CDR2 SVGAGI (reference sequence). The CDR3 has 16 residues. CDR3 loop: CASSAVAGPAGNEQFF. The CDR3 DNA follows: TGTGCCAGCAGTGCCGTTGCCGGCCCAGCCGGGAATGAGCAGTTCTTC.

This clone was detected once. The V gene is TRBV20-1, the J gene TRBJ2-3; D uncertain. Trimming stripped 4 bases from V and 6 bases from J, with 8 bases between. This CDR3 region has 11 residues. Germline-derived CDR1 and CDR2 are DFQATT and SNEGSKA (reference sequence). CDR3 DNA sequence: TGCAGTGCTAAGCCTAGGGATACGCAGTATTTT. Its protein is CSAKPRDTQYF.

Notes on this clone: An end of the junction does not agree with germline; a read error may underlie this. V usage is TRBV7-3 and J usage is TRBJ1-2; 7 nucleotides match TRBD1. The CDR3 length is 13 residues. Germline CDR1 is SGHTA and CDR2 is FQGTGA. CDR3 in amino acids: CANSRQGMDGYTF. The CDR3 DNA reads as TGTGCCAACAGCCGACAGGGAATGGATGGCTACACCTTC.

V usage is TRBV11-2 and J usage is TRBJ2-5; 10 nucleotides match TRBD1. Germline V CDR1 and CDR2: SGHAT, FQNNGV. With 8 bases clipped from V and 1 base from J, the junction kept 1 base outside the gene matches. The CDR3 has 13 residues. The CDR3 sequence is CASGQGVQETQYF. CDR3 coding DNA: TGTGCCAGCGGACAGGGGGTCCAAGAGACCCAGTACTTC.

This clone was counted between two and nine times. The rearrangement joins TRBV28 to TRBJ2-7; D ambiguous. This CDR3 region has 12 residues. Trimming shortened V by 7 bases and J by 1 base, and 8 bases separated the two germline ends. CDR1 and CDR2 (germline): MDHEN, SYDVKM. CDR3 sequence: CASTSSSYEQYF. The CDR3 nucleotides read TGTGCCAGCACCTCTAGTTCCTACGAGCAGTACTTC.

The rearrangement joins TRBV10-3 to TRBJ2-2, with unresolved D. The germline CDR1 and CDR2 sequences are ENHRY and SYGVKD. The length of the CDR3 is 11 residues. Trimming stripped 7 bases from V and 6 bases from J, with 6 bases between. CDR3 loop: CAITSAGELFF. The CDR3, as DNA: TGTGCCATCACCAGCGCCGGGGAGCTGTTTTTT.

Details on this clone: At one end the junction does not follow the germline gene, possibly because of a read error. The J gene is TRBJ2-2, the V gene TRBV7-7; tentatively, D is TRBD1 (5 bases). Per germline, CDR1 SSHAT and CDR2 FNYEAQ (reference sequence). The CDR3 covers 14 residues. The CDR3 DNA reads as TGTGCTAGCAGTTCAGGGTTATGGACCGGGGAGCTGTTTTTT. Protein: CASSSGLWTGELFF.

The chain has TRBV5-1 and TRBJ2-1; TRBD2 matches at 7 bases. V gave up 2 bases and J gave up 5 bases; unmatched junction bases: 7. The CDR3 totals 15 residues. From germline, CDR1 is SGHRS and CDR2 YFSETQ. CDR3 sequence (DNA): TGCGCCAGCAGCTTACTAGCGTTTGGGAACAATGAGCAGTTCTTC. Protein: CASSLLAFGNNEQFF. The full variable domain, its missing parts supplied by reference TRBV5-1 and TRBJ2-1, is KAGVTQTPRYLIKTRGQQVTLSCSPISGHRSVSWYQQTPGQGLQFLFEYFSETQRNKGNFPGRFSGRQFSNSRSEMNVSTLELGDSALYLCASSLLAFGNNEQFFGPGTRLTVL.